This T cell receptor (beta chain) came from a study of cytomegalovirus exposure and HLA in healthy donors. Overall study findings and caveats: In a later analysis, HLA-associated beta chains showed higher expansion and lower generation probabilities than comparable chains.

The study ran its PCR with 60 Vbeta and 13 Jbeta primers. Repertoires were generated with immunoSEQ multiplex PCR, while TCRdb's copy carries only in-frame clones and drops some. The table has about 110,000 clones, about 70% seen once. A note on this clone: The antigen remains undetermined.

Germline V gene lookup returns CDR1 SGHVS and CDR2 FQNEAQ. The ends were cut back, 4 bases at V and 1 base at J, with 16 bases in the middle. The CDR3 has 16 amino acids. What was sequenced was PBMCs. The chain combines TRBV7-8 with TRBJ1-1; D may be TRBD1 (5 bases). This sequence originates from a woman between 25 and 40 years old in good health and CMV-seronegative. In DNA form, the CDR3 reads TGTGCCAGCAGCTCCAGGGCGGCCGGGGGGAACACTGAAGCTTTCTTT. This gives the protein CASSSRAAGGNTEAFF. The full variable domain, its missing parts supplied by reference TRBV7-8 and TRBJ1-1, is GAGVSQSPRYKVAKRGQDVALRCDPISGHVSLFWYQQALGQGPEFLTYFQNEAQLDKSGLPSDRFFAERPEGSVSTLKIQRTQQEDSAVYLCASSSRAAGGNTEAFFGQGTRLTVV.